This passage covers 30 T cell receptor beta chains from one sample sequenced in a study of T-cell reconstitution after alpha-beta-depleted transplantation in children. TCRbeta library construction was performed incorporating unique molecular identifiers. Each CDR3 protein gets one entry after TCRdb re-called the PCR reads with MiXCR. Among roughly 400,000 distinct CDR3 sequences listed, over 20% were seen once. This specimen was PBMCs from the stem cell graft donor, taken from the stem cell graft. These receptors originate from a human donor who donated a stem cell graft to a child with acute myeloid leukemia.

This clonotype appeared a few times. CDR3 sequence: CASSREGTANSPLHF. For the CDR3, the DNA is TGTGCCAGCAGCCGAGAAGGGACAGCTAATTCACCCCTCCACTTT. This chain uses TRBV7-8 with TRBJ1-6; 7 bases map to TRBD1. Germline CDR1 and CDR2: SGHVS and FQNEAQ. The V and J ends lost 5 bases and 6 bases, in that order; junction bases with no gene match: 7. The CDR3 runs 15 residues.

This clonotype was found a few times. The rearrangement joins TRBV4-2 to TRBJ1-1; 8 bases fit TRBD1. CDR3 size: 18 residues. The junction had 17 bases not matched to a gene; V was cut back by 4 bases and J by 4 bases. The germline V gene encodes CDR1 LGHNA and CDR2 YNFKEQ. The CDR3 DNA reads as TGTGCCAGCAGCCCGCGGACAGGGCGAAGAGCAGCGATCACTGAAGCTTTCTTT. It codes for CASSPRTGRRAAITEAFF.

This clonotype was observed once. The chain is built from TRBV27 and TRBJ2-7; possibly TRBD1 for D (5 bases). V was pared by 3 bases and J by 3 bases, with 12 bases between. The germline gives CDR1 MNHEY, CDR2 SMNVEV (reference sequence). The CDR3 length is 14 residues. The CDR3 is CASSFFGQNYEQYF. Written as DNA, the CDR3 is TGTGCCAGCAGTTTTTTTGGACAAAACTACGAGCAGTACTTC.

The table lists this clonotype with many counts. The chain employs TRBV29-1 and TRBJ2-7; 9 bases agree with TRBD1. CDR1 is SQVTM and CDR2 is ANQGSEA in the germline V gene. There are 12 residues in the CDR3. The J segment lost 6 bases and the V segment lost 7 bases, leaving 7 bases of the junction unmatched. CDR3 DNA sequence: TGCAGCGGGGGACAGGGACCGGGCGAGCAGTACTTC. This codes for CSGGQGPGEQYF.

There are many counts of this clonotype. The chain carries TRBV20-1 and TRBJ1-2, with a possible D match to TRBD1 (6 bases). The CDR3 has 12 residues. V gave up 4 bases and J gave up 8 bases, with 14 bases separating them. Germline V gene data show CDR1 as DFQATT and CDR2 as SNEGSKA (reference sequence). The CDR3 sequence is CSANEGGGGYTF. CDR3 bases: TGCAGTGCTAACGAGGGGGGCGGCGGCTACACCTTC.

A few counts support this clonotype. The chain combines TRBV25-1 with TRBJ1-4; TRBD1 might be the D (5 bases). With 4 bases removed from V and 0 bases from J, the gap between germline ends came to 9 bases. This CDR3 contains 15 residues. Germline-derived CDR1 and CDR2 are MGHDK and SYGVNS. The CDR3 bases are TGTGCCAGCAGTGGACAGCGGGCAACTAATGAAAAACTGTTTTTT. Its protein product is CASSGQRATNEKLFF.

This rearrangement joins TRBV6-5 to TRBJ1-6; TRBD1 aligns across 7 bases. The V and J ends lost 2 bases and 5 bases, in that order; junction bases with no gene match: 0. The CDR3 is 14 amino acids. Germline V gene data show CDR1 as MNHEY and CDR2 as SVGAGI. The DNA for the CDR3 is TGTGCCAGCAGTTACGGGACAGATAATTCACCCCTCCACTTT. As protein: CASSYGTDNSPLHF.

Many counts were recorded for this clonotype. The chain employs TRBV29-1 and TRBJ1-5; weak D call: TRBD1 (5 bases). The CDR3 is 13 amino acids. The germline V gene has CDR1 SQVTM and CDR2 ANQGSEA. Trimming stripped 6 bases from V and 3 bases from J, with 12 bases between. The CDR3 spells CSVQGRANQPQHF. The CDR3 DNA reads as TGCAGCGTACAAGGCAGGGCCAATCAGCCCCAGCATTTT. Together with reference TRBV29-1 and TRBJ1-5, the CDR3 gives the full variable domain: SAVISQKPSRDICQRGTSLTIQCQVDSQVTMMFWYRQQPGQSLTLIATANQGSEATYESGFVIDKFPISRPNLTFSTLTVSNMSPEDSSIYLCSVQGRANQPQHFGDGTRLSIL.

The V and J genes are TRBV10-3 and TRBJ1-3, with D possibly matching TRBD1 (5 bases). The CDR3 extends over 15 amino acids. V was pared by 2 bases and J by 2 bases, with 10 bases between. From germline, CDR1 is ENHRY and CDR2 SYGVKD. CDR3 in amino acids: CAISEGREAGNTIYF. As DNA, the CDR3 is TGTGCCATCAGTGAGGGCAGGGAGGCTGGAAACACCATATATTTT.

The rearrangement uses TRBV29-1 and TRBJ1-5, with D maybe TRBD1 (5 bases). The germline V and J ends were trimmed by 4 bases and 5 bases, with 9 bases remaining between them. Per germline, CDR1 SQVTM and CDR2 ANQGSEA. CDR3 length: 12 residues. This chain's CDR3 is CSVGTGDQPQHF. The CDR3 DNA reads as TGCAGCGTTGGAACAGGCGATCAGCCCCAGCATTTT.

The CDR3 loop is CASSPRTGSGYTF. The CDR3 DNA follows: TGTGCCAGCAGTCCCCGGACAGGGAGCGGCTACACCTTC. V gene TRBV27 combines with J gene TRBJ1-2; 8 nucleotides align to TRBD1. The CDR3 covers 13 residues. Germline values: CDR1 MNHEY, CDR2 SMNVEV (reference sequence). V lost 5 bases, J lost 8 bases, and 7 bases stayed unmatched.

This clonotype has just a few counts. V usage is TRBV28 and J usage is TRBJ2-7; D not resolved. Per germline, CDR1 MDHEN and CDR2 SYDVKM. This CDR3 is built from 15 residues. The V gene lost 6 bases and the J gene lost 2 bases, with 17 bases spanning the gap. The CDR3 coding sequence is TGTGCCAGCAGCCGAGTGGCCGAAAGACCCTACGAGCAGTACTTC. Protein product: CASSRVAERPYEQYF.

The table lists this clonotype with a few counts. The rearrangement joins TRBV20-1 to TRBJ1-5, with D possibly being TRBD1 (5 bases). Trimming left V 4 bases short and J 4 bases short, with 14 bases between. The V gene's germline CDR1 is DFQATT and CDR2 SNEGSKA (reference sequence). The CDR3 is 14 residues long. CDR3 sequence reads: CSATSGTVNQPQHF. The CDR3 DNA reads as TGCAGTGCTACCTCCGGGACCGTTAATCAGCCCCAGCATTTT.

The table lists this clonotype with a few counts. The V and J genes are TRBV25-1 and TRBJ2-1, with 9 bases that match TRBD1. With V trimmed by 2 bases and J by 4 bases, 6 bases remained unmatched. Germline CDR1 reads MGHDK; CDR2 reads SYGVNS. This CDR3 spans 16 amino acids. The CDR3 bases are TGTGCCAGCAGTGAAAAGGGACAGGGCGTATACAATGAGCAGTTCTTC. This sequence encodes CASSEKGQGVYNEQFF.

The gene calls are TRBV12-3 or TRBV12-4 and TRBJ1-3; D gene unclear. V lost 1 base and J 2 bases, leaving 6 bases between the germline ends. The CDR3 runs to 14 residues. The CDR3 DNA follows: TGTGCCAGCAGTTTAGGGGAGGCTGGAAACACCATATATTTT. It is translated as CASSLGEAGNTIYF.

This clonotype was observed a handful of times. The gene calls are TRBV28 and TRBJ2-7; TRBD2 matches 10 bases. This CDR3 has 16 residues. The V gene's germline CDR1 is MDHEN and CDR2 SYDVKM. V lost 5 bases to trimming and J lost 0 bases; unmatched junction nucleotides: 7. CDR3 region: CASSPHPSGSSYEQYF. Written as DNA, the CDR3 is TGTGCCAGCAGTCCCCACCCTAGCGGGAGCTCCTACGAGCAGTACTTC.

This clonotype was picked up a small number of times. This CDR3 reads CASSRNVFEQYF. CDR3 nucleotide sequence: TGTGCCAGCAGCCGAAACGTCTTCGAGCAGTACTTC. The gene calls are TRBV12-3 or TRBV12-4 and TRBJ2-7, with D uncertain. Trimming took 6 bases from V and 6 from J, leaving 12 bases between them. The CDR3 totals 12 residues.

This clonotype showed up many times. The chain links TRBV20-1 to TRBJ1-1, with no clear D. V gave up 3 bases and J gave up 0 bases, with 11 bases separating them. The CDR3 is 14 amino acids. The V gene's germline CDR1 is DFQATT and CDR2 SNEGSKA (reference sequence). DNA for the CDR3: TGCAGTGCTAGTGCAGGCCCGATGAACACTGAAGCTTTCTTT. Translation gives CSASAGPMNTEAFF.

Note on this clonotype: One end of the junction is discordant with germline, which a read error may explain. The gene calls are TRBV11-1 and TRBJ2-7; 14 bases fit TRBD2. CDR3 length: 18 amino acids. In germline, CDR1 is SGHAT, CDR2 FQDESV (reference sequence). CDR3 nucleotides: TGTGCCAGCAGCCCTGGACGAGGGACTAGCGGGAGCTCCCACGAGCAGTACTTC. This codes for CASSPGRGTSGSSHEQYF.

This clonotype was seen ten or more times. The gene calls are TRBV7-2 and TRBJ2-5; a weak D match, TRBD1 (5 bases). Germline CDR1 is SGHTA and CDR2 is FQGNSA. V shed 4 bases and J shed 9 bases, with 9 bases lying between them. CDR3 length equals 11 residues. For the CDR3, the DNA is TGTGCCAGCAGCTCAAGGGGTTCCCAGTACTTC. It codes for CASSSRGSQYF.

In its sample, this clonotype was seen many times. This chain uses TRBV7-9 with TRBJ2-1; 11 positions match TRBD2. The CDR3 sequence is 14 residues long. Germline lookup yields CDR1 SEHNR and CDR2 FQNEAQ (reference sequence). Germline trimming cut 9 bases from V and 4 bases from J; bases unmatched to any gene: 5. The CDR3 nucleotides read TGTGCCAGTCTGACTAGCGGGACGTACAATGAGCAGTTCTTC. It codes for CASLTSGTYNEQFF.

This clonotype was seen a few times. This chain joins TRBV4-1 and TRBJ1-6; a weak D match, TRBD1 (5 bases). The CDR3 extends over 16 amino acids. Germline V gene lookup returns CDR1 MGHRA and CDR2 YSYEKL. With 4 bases removed from V and 0 bases from J, the gap between germline ends came to 10 bases. CDR3 sequence: CASSLGGSSYNSPLHF. CDR3 in DNA: TGCGCCAGCAGCCTTGGGGGGAGCTCCTATAATTCACCCCTCCACTTT.

This clonotype was detected a few times. This sequence joins TRBV10-3 and TRBJ2-1; D is unresolved. V lost 5 bases and J lost 0, with 11 bases in between. Germline lookup yields CDR1 ENHRY and CDR2 SYGVKD. The CDR3 runs to 15 residues. The DNA of the CDR3 is TGTGCCATCAGTAAAGACTGGGGCTCCTACAATGAGCAGTTCTTC. Encoded protein: CAISKDWGSYNEQFF.

The chain has TRBV6-1 and TRBJ2-2; 12 positions agree with TRBD2. The CDR3 is 15 residues long. V was pared by 5 bases and J by 7 bases, with 5 bases of the junction left unmatched. Germline values: CDR1 MNHNS, CDR2 SASEGT. For the CDR3, the DNA is TGTGCCAGCAGTCAACCTAGCGGGAGGGTCGGGGAGCTGTTTTTT. This gives the protein CASSQPSGRVGELFF.

This clonotype was picked up a small number of times. This rearrangement joins TRBV9 to TRBJ1-1; TRBD1 matches at 7 bases. Unmatched junction bases numbered 10, after V lost 4 bases and J lost 7 bases. The CDR3 has 14 residues. Germline CDR1 reads SGDLS; CDR2 reads YYNGEE. CDR3 nucleotides: TGTGCCAGCAGCTCCCGGGCAGGGGGTCTTGAAGCTTTCTTT. Protein sequence: CASSSRAGGLEAFF.

The V gene is TRBV12-3 or TRBV12-4, the J gene TRBJ2-7; possibly TRBD2 for D (6 bases). The length of the CDR3 is 15 residues. Trimming stripped 6 bases from V and 3 bases from J, with 18 bases between. CDR3 loop: CASSLTAGQLYEQYF. In nucleotides, the CDR3 is TGTGCCAGCAGCTTGACCGCGGGGCAACTCTACGAGCAGTACTTC.

CDR3 nucleotides: TGTGCCAGCAGCCAGGAAGGGTCTAACCCTAATTCACCCCTCCACTTT. The encoded protein is CASSQEGSNPNSPLHF. The V and J genes are TRBV3-1 and TRBJ1-6; the D is unclear. The ends were cut back, 3 bases at V and 6 bases at J, with 15 bases in the middle. The CDR3 runs 16 residues. Germline V gene sequence: CDR1 LGHDT, CDR2 YNNKEL (reference sequence).

In its sample, this clonotype was seen a few times. The rearrangement joins TRBV7-9 to TRBJ2-5; D is ambiguous. CDR3 length: 13 residues. V shed 5 bases and J shed 3 bases, with 10 bases lying between them. Germline CDR1 SEHNR, CDR2 FQNEAQ (reference sequence). The CDR3 here is CASSLDGEETQYF. The CDR3 DNA follows: TGTGCCAGCAGCCTGGACGGAGAAGAGACCCAGTACTTC.

This clonotype has ten or more counts. The V gene is TRBV7-3, the J gene TRBJ2-1; no clear D. Trimming took off 4 bases at V and 1 base at J, with 5 bases between the two ends. The CDR3 consists of 13 residues. The germline CDR1 and CDR2 sequences are SGHTA and FQGTGA. As DNA, the CDR3 is TGTGCCAGCAGCTCAGTATCCTACAATGAGCAGTTCTTC. Amino acid sequence: CASSSVSYNEQFF.

This clonotype appeared a few times. The genes are TRBV29-1 and TRBJ2-1; TRBD1 matches 8 bases. There are 18 residues in the CDR3. The trim removed 3 bases at V and 0 bases at J, leaving 13 bases unmatched. Germline lookup yields CDR1 SQVTM and CDR2 ANQGSEA. In DNA, the CDR3 is TGCAGCGTTGACAAGACAGGGGCCCCTTCTCTCTCCTACAATGAGCAGTTCTTC. This gives the protein CSVDKTGAPSLSYNEQFF.